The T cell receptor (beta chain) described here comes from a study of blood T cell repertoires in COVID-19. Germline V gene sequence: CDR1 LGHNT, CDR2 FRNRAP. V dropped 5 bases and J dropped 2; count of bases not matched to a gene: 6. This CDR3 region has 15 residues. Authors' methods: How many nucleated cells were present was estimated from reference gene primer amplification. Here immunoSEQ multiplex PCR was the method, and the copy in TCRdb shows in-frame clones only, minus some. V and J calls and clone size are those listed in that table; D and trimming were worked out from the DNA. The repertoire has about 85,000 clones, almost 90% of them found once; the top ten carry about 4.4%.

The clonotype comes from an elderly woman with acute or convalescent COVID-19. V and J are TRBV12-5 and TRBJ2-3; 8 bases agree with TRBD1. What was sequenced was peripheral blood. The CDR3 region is CASGPGTGPTDTQYF. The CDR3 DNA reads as TGTGCTAGTGGTCCCGGGACAGGTCCCACAGATACGCAGTATTTT.